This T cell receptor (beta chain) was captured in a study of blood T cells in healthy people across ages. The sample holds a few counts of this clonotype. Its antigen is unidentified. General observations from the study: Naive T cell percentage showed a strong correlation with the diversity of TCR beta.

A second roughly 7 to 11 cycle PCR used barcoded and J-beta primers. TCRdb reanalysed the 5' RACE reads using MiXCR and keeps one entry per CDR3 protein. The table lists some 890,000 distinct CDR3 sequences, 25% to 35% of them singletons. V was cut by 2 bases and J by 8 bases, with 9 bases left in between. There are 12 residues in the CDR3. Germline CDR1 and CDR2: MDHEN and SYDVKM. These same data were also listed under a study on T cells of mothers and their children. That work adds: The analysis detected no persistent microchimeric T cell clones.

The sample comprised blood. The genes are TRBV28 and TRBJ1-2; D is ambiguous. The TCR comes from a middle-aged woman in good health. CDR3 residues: CASSLGPRGYTF. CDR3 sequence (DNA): TGTGCCAGCAGTTTAGGCCCTAGGGGCTACACCTTC.